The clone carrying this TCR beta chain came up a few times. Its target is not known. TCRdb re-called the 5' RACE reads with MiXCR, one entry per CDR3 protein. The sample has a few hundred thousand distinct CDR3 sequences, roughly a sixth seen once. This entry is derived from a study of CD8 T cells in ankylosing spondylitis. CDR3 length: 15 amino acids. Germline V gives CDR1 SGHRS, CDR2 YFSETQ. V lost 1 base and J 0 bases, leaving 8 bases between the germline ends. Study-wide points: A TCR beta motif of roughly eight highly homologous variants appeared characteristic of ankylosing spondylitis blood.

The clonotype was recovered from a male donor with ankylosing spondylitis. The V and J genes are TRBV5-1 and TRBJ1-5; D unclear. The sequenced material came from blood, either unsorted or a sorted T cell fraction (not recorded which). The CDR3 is CASSLTPSSNQPQHF. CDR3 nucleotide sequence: TGCGCCAGCAGCTTGACCCCGTCTAGCAATCAGCCCCAGCATTTT.